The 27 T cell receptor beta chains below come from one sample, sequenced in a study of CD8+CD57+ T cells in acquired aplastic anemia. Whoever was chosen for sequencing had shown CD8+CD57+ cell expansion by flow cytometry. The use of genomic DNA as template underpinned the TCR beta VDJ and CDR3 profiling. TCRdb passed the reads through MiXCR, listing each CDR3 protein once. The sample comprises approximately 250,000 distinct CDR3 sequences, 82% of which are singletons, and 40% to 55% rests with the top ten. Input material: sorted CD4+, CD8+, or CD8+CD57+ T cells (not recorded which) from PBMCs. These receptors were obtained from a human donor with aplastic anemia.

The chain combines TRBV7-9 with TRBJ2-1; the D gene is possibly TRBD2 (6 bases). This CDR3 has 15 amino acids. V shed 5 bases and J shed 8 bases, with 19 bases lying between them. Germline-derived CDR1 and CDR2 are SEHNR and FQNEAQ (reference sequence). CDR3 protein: CASSAAGSKADEQFF. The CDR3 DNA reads TGTGCCAGCAGCGCCGCCGGGAGTAAGGCCGATGAGCAGTTCTTC.

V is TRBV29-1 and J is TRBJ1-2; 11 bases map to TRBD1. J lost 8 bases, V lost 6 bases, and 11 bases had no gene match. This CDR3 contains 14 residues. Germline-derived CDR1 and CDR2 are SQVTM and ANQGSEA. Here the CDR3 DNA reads TGCAGCGTCGCTAGGACAGGGGGCGCGGTAGGCTACACCTTC. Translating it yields CSVARTGGAVGYTF.

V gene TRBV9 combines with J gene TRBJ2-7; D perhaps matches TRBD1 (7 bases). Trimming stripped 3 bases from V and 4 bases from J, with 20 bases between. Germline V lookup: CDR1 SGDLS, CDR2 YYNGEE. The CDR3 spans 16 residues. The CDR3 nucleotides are TGTGCCAGCAGCGGGGGGGACCGACAGGGAGGATACGAGCAGTACTTC. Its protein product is CASSGGDRQGGYEQYF.

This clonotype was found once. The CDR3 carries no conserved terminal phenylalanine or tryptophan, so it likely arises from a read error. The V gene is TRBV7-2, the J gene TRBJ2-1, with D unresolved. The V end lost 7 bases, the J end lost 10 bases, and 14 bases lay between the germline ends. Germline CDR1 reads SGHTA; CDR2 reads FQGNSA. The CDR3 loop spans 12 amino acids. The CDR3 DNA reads TGTGCCAGCACAACGACCGCGCGCGAGCAGTTCTAC. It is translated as CASTTTAREQFY.

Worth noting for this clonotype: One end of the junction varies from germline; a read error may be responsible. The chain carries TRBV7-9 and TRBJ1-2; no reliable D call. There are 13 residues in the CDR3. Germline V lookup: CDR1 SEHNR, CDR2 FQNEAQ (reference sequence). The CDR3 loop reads CASSLQLGGGCDF. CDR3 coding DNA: TGCGCCAGCAGCCTTCAACTTGGCGGTGGGTGCGACTTC.

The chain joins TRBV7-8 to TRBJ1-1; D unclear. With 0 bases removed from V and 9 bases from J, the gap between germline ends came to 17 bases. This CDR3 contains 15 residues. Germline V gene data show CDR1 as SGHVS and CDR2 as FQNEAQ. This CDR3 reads CASSLAGRGNTQAFF. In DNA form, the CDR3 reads TGTGCCAGCAGCTTAGCGGGGAGAGGGAACACGCAAGCTTTCTTT.

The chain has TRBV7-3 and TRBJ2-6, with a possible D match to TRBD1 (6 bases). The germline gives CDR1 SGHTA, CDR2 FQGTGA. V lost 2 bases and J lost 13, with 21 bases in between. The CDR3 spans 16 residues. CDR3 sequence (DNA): TGTGCCAGCAGCTTAGCGGTGAGAGGGGACACTGAAGTCCTGACTTTC. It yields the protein CASSLAVRGDTEVLTF.

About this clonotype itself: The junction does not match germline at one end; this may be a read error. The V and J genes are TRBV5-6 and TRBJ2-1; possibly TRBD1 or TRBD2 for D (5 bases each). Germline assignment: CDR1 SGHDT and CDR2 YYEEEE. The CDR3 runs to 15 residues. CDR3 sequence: CASSLERDGLNERFF. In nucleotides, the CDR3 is TGTGCCAGCAGCTTGGAGAGGGACGGGCTCAATGAGCGGTTCTTC.

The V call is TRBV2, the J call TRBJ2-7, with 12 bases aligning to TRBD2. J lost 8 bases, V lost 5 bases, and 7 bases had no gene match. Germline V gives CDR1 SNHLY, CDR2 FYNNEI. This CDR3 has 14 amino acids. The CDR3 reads CASSPTSGGHKQYF. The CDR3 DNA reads TGTGCCAGCAGTCCCACTAGCGGGGGGCACAAGCAGTACTTC.

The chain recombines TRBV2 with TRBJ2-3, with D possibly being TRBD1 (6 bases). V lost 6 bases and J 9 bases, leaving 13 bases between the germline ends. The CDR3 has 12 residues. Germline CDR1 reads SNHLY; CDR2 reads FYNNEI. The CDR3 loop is CASSVEGETQYF. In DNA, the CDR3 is TGTGCCAGCAGCGTAGAGGGGGAGACGCAGTATTTT.

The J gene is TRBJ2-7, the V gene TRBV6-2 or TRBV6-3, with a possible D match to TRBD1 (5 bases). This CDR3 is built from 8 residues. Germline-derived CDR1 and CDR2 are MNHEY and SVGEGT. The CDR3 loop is CASSERTV. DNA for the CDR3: TGTGCCAGCAGTGAAAGGACAGTC.

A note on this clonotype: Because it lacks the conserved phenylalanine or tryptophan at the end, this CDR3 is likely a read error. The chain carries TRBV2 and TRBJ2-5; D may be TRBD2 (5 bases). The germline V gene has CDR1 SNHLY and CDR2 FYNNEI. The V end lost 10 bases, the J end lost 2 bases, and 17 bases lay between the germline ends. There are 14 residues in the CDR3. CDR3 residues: CATSRGSMQETQYC. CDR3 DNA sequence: TGTGCCACCAGCAGAGGGAGCATGCAAGAGACCCAGTACTGC.

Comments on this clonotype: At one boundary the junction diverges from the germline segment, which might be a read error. The CDR3 is CASSLAGASDTHETQYF. The CDR3 DNA reads as TGTGCCAGCAGCCTAGCGGGAGCTAGCGATACGCATGAGACCCAGTACTTC. V gene TRBV7-8 combines with J gene TRBJ2-5, with 10 bases identical to TRBD2. The CDR3 runs to 17 residues. Germline loops: CDR1 SGHVS, CDR2 FQNEAQ.

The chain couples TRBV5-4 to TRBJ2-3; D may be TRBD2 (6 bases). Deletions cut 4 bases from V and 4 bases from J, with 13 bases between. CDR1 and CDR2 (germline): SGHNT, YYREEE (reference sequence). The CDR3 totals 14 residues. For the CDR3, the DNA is TGTGCCAGCAGCGCTACTAGCCTTCCAGATACGCAGTATTTT. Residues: CASSATSLPDTQYF.

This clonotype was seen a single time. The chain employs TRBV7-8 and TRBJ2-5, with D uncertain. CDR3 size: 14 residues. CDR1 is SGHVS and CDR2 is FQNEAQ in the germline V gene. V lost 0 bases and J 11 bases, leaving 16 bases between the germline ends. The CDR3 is CASSLAGHQDTQYF. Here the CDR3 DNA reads TGTGCCAGCAGCTTAGCGGGTCATCAAGATACGCAGTACTTC.

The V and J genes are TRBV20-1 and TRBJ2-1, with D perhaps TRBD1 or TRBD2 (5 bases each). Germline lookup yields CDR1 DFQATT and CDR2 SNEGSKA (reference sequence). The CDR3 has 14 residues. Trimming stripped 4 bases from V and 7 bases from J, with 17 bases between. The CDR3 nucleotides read TGCAGTGCTATCCGGGGCAGAGCCATTAATGAGCAGTTCTTC. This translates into CSAIRGRAINEQFF.

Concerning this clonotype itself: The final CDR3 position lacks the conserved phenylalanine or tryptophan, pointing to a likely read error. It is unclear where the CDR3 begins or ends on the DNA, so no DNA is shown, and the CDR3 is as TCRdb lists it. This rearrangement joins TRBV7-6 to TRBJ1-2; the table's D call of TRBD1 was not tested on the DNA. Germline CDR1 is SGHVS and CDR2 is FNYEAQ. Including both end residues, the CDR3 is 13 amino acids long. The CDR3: CASSLGPDGGAPS.

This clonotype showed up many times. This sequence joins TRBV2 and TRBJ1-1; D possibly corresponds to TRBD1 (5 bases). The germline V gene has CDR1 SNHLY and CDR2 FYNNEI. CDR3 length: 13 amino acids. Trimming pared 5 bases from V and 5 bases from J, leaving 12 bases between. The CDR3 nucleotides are TGTGCCAGCAGTCAAGGGGACGGAACTGAAGCTTTCTTT. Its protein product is CASSQGDGTEAFF.

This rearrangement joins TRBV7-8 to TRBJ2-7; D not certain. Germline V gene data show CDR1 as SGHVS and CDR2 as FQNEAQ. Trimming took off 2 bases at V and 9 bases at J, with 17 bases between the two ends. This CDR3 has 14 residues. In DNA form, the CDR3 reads TGTGCCAGCAGCTTACCGGGCGTAGCCGATGGGCAGTACTTC. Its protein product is CASSLPGVADGQYF.

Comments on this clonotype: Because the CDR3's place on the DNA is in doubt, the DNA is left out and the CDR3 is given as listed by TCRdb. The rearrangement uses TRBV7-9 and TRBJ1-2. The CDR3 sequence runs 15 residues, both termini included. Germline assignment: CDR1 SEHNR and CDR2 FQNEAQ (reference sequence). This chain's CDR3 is CASSSTDTQYFGPTF.

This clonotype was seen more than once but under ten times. The CDR3 bases are TGTGCCAGTAGTACTGGAGTTTCGGGGACGCAGTATTTT. Amino acid sequence: CASSTGVSGTQYF. The gene calls are TRBV19 and TRBJ2-3, with D perhaps TRBD2 (5 bases). The V gene lost 4 bases and the J gene lost 9 bases, with 14 bases spanning the gap. The CDR3 extends over 13 amino acids. CDR1 is LNHDA, CDR2 SQIVND, per germline (reference sequence).

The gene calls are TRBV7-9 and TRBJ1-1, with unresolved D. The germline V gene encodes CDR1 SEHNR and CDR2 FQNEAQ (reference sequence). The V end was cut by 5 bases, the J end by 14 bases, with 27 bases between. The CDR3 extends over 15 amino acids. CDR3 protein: CASSPKVLEHNEGFF. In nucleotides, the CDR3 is TGTGCCAGCAGCCCCAAAGTACTCGAGCACAACGAAGGGTTCTTT.

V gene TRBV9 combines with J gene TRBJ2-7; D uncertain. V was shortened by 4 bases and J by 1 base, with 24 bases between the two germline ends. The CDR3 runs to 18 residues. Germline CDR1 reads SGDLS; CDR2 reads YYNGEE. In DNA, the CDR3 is TGTGCCAGCAGCTTAGATTCAGATACGCAAGCCCTTTCCTACGAGCAGTACGTC. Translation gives CASSLDSDTQALSYEQYV.

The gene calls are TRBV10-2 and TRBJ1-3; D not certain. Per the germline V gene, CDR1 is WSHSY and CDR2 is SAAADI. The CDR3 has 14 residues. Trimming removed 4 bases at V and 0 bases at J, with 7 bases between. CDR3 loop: CASSVLGSGNTIYF. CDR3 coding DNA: TGCGCCAGCAGTGTGCTGGGCTCTGGAAACACCATATATTTT.

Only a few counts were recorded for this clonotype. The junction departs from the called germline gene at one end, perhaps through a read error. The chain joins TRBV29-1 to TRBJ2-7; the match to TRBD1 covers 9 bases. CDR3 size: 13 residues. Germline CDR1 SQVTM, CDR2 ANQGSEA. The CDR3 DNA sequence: TGCAGCGCCTCGGGACAGGGACCCTACGAGCGGTACTTC. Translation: CSASGQGPYERYF.

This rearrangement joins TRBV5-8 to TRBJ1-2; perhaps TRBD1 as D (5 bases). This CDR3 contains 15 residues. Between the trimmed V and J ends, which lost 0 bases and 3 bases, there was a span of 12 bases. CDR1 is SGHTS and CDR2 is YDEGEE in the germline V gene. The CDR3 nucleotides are TGTGCCAGCAGCTTGGTTTGGGGCGCCGACTATGGCTACACCTTC. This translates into CASSLVWGADYGYTF.

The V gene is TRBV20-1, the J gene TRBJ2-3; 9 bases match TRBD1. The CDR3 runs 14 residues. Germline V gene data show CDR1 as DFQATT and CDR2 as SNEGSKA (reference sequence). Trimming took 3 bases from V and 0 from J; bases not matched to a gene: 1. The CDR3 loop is CSASDRGSTDTQYF. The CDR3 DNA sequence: TGCAGTGCTAGTGACAGGGGGAGCACAGATACGCAGTATTTT.